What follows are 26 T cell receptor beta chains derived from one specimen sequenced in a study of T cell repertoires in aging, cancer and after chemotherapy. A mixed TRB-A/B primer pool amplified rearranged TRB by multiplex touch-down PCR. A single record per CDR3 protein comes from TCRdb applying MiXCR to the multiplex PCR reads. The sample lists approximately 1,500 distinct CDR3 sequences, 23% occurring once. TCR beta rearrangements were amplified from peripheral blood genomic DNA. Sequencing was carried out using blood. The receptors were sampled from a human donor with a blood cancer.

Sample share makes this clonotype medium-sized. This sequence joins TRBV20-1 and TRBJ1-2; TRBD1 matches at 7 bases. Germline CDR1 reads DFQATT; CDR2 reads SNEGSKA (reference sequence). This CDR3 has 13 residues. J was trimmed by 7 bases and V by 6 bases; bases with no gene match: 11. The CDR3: CSADTTGTGGYTF. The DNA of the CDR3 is TGCAGTGCCGATACGACAGGGACCGGTGGCTACACCTTC.

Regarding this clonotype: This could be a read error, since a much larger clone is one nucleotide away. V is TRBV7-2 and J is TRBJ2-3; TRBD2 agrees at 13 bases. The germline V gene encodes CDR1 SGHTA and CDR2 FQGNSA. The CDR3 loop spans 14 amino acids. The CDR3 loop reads CSSSTGLAGDTQYF. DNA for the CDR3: TGTTCCAGCAGCACGGGACTAGCGGGGGATACGCAGTATTTT.

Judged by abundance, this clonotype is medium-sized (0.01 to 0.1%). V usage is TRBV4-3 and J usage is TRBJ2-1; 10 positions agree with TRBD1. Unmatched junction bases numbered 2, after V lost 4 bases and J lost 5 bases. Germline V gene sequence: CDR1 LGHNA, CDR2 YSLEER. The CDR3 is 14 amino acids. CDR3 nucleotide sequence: TGCGCCAGCAGCCGGACAGGGGGGGACAATGAGCAGTTCTTC. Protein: CASSRTGGDNEQFF.

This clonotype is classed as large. DNA for the CDR3: TGTGCCAGCAGTCCGTTACCTGGTCTGGCCTACGAGCAGTACTTC. Encoded protein: CASSPLPGLAYEQYF. The chain links TRBV27 to TRBJ2-7; D gene uncertain. CDR1 and CDR2 from the germline V gene are MNHEY and SMNVEV (reference sequence). CDR3 length equals 15 residues. V was trimmed by 5 bases and J by 2 bases, leaving 16 bases between them.

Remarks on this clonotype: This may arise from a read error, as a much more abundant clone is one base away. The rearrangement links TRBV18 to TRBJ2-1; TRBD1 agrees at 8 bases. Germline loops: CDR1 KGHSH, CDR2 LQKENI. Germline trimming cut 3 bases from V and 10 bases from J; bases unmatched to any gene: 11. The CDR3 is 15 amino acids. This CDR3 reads CASSPLGTGSYEQFF. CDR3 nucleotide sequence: TGTGCCAGCTCACCCCTAGGGACAGGCTCCTACGAGCAGTTCTTC.

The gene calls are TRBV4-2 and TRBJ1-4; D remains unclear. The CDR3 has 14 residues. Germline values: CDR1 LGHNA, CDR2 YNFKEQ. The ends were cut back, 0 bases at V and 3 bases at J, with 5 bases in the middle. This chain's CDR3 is CASSQDEANEKLFF. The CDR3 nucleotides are TGTGCCAGCAGCCAAGATGAGGCTAATGAAAAACTGTTTTTT.

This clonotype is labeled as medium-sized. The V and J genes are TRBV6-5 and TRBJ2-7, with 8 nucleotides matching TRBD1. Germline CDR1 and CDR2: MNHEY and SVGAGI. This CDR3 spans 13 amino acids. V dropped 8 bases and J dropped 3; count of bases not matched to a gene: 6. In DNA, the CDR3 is TGTGCCAGCGGGCGGGACAGGTTCTACGAGCAGTACTTC. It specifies CASGRDRFYEQYF.

The CDR3 reads CSAMLGEGYGYTF. CDR3 DNA sequence: TGCAGTGCGATGCTCGGGGAGGGGTATGGCTACACCTTC. The rearrangement links TRBV20-1 to TRBJ1-2; TRBD1 might be the D (5 bases). V was clipped by 6 bases and J by 5 bases, with 16 bases between them. The germline CDR1 and CDR2 sequences are DFQATT and SNEGSKA (reference sequence). This CDR3 comprises 13 residues.

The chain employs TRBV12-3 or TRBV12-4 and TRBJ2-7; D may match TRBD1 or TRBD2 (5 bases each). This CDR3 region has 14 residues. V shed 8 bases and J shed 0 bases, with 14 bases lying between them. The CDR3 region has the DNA TGTGCCAGCTCCGGGGCAGGGAGCTCCTACGAGCAGTACTTC. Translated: CASSGAGSSYEQYF.

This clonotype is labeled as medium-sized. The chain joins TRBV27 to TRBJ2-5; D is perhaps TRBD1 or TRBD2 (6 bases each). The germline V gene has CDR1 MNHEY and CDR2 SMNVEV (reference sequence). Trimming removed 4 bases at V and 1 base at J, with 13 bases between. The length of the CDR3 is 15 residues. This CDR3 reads CASSSNGGPQETQYF. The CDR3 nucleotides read TGTGCCAGCAGTTCCAACGGGGGCCCCCAAGAGACCCAGTACTTC.

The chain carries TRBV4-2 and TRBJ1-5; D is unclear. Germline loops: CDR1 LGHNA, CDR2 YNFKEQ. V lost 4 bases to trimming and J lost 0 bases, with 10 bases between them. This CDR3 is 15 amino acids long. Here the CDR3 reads CASSREIYSNQPQHF. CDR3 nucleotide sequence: TGTGCCAGCAGCCGGGAGATCTATAGCAATCAGCCCCAGCATTTT.

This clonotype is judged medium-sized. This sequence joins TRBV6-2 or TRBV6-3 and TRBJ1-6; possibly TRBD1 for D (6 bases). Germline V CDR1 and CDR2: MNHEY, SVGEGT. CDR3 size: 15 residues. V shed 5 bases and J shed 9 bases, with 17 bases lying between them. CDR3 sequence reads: CASSPLDRNVSPLHF. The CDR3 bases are TGTGCCAGCAGTCCCTTGGACAGAAATGTTTCACCCCTCCACTTT.

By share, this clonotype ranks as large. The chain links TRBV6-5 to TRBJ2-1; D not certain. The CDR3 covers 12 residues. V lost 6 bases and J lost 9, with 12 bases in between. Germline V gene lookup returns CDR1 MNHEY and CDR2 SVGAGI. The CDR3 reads CASRGRRSEQFF. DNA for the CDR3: TGTGCCAGCAGAGGACGACGTAGTGAGCAGTTCTTC.

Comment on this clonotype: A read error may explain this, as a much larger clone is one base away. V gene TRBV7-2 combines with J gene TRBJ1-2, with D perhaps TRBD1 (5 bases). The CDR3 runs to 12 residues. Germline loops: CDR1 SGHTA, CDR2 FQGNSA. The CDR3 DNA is TGTGCCAGAAGCTTAAGAGGGGATGGCTACACCTTC. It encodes CARSLRGDGYTF.

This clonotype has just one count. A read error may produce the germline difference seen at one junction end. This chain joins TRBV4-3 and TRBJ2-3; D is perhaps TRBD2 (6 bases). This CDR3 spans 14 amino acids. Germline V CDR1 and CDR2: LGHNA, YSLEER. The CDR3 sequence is CASSFSAGTDTQYF. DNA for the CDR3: TGTGCCAGCAGCTTCTCGGCGGGGACAGATACGCAGTATTTT.

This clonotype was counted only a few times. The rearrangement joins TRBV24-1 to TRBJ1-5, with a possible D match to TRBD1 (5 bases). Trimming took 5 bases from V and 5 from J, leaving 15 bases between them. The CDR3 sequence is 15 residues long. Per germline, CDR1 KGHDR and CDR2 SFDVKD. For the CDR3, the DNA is TGTGCCACCAGTGCCGGCGGGGGGTGGGATCAGCCCCAGCATTTT. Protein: CATSAGGGWDQPQHF.

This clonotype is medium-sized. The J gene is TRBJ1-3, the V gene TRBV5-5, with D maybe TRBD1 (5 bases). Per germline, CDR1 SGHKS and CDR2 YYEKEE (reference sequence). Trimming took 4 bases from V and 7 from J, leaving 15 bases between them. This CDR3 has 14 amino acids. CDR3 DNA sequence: TGTGCCAGCAGCCGGGGCCCTAAAGGCAACACCATATATTTT. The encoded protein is CASSRGPKGNTIYF.

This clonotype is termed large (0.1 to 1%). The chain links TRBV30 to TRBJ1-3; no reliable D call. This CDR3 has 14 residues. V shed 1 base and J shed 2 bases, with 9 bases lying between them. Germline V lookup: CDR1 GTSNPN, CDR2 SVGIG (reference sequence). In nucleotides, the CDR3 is TGTGCCTGGAGTGCCAAGGGCGCTGGAAACACCATATATTTT. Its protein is CAWSAKGAGNTIYF.

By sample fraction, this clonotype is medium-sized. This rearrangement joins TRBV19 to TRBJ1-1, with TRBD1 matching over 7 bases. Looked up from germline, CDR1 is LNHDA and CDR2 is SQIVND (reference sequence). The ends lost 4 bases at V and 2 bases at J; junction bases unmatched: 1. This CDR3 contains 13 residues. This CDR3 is CASSKGANTEAFF. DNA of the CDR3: TGTGCCAGTAGTAAGGGGGCAAACACTGAAGCTTTCTTT.

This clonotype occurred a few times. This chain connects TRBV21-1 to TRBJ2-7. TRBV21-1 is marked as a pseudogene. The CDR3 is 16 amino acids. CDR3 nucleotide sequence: TGTGCCAGCAGCATAGCAAAATATCTCGGGTTCTACGAGCAGTACGTC. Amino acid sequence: CASSIAKYLGFYEQYV.

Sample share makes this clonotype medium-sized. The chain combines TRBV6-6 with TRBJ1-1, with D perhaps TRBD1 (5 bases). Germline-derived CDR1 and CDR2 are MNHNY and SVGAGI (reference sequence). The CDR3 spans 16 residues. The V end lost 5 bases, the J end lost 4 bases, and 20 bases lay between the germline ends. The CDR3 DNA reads TGTGCCAGCAGTCCTAGCATCCAGACAGTGGGCACTGAAGCTTTCTTT. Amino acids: CASSPSIQTVGTEAFF.

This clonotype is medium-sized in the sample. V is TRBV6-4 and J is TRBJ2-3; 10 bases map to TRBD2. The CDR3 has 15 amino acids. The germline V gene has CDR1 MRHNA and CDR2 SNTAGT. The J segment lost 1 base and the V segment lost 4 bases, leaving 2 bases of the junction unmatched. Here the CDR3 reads CASSAGTSGTDTQYF. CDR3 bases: TGTGCCAGCAGTGCCGGGACTAGCGGCACAGATACGCAGTATTTT.

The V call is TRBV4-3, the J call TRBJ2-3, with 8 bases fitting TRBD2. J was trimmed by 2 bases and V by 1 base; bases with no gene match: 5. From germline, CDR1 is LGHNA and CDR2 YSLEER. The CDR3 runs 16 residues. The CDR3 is CASSQGSSGSTDTQYF. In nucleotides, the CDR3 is TGCGCCAGCAGCCAAGGATCTAGCGGGTCCACAGATACGCAGTATTTT.

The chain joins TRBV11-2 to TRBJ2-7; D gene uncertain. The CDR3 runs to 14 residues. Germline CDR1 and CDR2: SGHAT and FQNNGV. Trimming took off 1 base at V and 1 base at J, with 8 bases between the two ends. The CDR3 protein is CASSLGFSSYEQYF. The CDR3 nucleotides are TGTGCCAGCAGCTTAGGTTTTAGTTCCTACGAGCAGTACTTC.

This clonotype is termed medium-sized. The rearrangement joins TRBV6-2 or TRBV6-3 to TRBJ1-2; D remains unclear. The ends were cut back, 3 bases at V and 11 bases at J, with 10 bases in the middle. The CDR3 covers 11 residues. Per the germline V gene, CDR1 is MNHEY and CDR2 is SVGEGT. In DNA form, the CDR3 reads TGTGCCAGCAGTTATTCCGGAATTTACACCTTC. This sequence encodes CASSYSGIYTF.

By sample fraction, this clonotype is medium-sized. CDR3 DNA: TGTGCCAGCAGTAACAGATACGAGCAGTACGTC. Protein sequence: CASSNRYEQYV. This sequence joins TRBV6-2 or TRBV6-3 and TRBJ2-7; D unresolved. Germline-derived CDR1 and CDR2 are MNHEY and SVGEGT. The CDR3 sequence is 11 residues long. V lost 5 bases, J lost 4 bases, and 6 bases lay in between.